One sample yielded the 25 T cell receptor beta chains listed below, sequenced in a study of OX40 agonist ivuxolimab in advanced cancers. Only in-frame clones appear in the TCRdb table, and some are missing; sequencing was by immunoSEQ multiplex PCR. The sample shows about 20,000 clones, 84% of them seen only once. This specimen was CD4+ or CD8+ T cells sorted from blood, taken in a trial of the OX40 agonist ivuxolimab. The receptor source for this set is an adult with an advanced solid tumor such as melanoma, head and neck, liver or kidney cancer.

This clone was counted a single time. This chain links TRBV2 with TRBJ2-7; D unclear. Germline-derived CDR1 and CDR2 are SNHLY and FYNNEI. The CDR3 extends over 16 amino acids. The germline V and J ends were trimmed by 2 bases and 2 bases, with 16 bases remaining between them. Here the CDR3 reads CASSEIRSMVAYEQYF. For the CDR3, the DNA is TGTGCCAGCAGTGAAATAAGGTCGATGGTGGCCTACGAGCAGTACTTC.

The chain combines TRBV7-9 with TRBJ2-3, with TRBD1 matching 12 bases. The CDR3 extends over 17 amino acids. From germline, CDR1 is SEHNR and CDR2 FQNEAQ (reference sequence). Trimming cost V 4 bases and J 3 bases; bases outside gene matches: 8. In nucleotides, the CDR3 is TGTGCCAGCAGCTCCAAAGGGACAGGGGGCTCAACAGATACGCAGTATTTT. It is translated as CASSSKGTGGSTDTQYF.

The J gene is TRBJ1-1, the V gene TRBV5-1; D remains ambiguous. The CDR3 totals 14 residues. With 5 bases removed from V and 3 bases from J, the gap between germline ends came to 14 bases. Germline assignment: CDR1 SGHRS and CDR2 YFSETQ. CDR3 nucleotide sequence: TGCGCCAGCAGAAGGCTTGGCACGGACACTGAAGCTTTCTTT. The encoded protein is CASRRLGTDTEAFF. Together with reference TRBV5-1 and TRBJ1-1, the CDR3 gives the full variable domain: KAGVTQTPRYLIKTRGQQVTLSCSPISGHRSVSWYQQTPGQGLQFLFEYFSETQRNKGNFPGRFSGRQFSNSRSEMNVSTLELGDSALYLCASRRLGTDTEAFFGQGTRLTVV.

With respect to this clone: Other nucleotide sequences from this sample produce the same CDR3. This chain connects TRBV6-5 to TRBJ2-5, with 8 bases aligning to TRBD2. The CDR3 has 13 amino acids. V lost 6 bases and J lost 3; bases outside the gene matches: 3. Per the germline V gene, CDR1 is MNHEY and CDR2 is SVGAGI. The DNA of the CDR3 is TGTGCCAGCAGAGGGACTAGTAAAGAGACCCAGTACTTC. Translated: CASRGTSKETQYF.

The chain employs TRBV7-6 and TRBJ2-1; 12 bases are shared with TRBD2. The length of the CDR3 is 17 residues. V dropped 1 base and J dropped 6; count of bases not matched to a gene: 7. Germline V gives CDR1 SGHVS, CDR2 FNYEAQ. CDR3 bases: TGTGCCAGCAGCTTAGGACTAGCGGGAGCCAACGGCAATGAGCAGTTCTTC. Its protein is CASSLGLAGANGNEQFF.

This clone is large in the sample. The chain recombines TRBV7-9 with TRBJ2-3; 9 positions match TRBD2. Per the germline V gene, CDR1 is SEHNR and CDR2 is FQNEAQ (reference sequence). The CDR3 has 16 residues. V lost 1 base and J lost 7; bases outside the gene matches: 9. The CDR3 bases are TGTGCCAGCAGCTTAGAGTTTAGCGGGAGCCCGTATACGCAGTATTTT. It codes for CASSLEFSGSPYTQYF.

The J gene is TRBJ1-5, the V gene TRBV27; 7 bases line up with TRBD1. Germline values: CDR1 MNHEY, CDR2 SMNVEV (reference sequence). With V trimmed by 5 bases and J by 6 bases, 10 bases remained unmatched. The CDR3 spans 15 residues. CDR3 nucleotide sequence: TGTGCCAGCAGTCTACAGGGGACGGTAGGTCAGCCCCAGCATTTT. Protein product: CASSLQGTVGQPQHF.

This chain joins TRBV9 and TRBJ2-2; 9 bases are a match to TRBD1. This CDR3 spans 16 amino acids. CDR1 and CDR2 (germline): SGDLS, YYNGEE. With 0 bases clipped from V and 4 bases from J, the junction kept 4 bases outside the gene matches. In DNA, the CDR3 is TGTGCCAGCAGCGTAGGGGGACAGGGTGTCACCGGGGAGCTGTTTTTT. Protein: CASSVGGQGVTGELFF. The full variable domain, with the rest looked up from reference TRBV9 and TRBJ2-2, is DSGVTQTPKHLITATGQRVTLRCSPRSGDLSVYWYQQSLDQGLQFLIQYYNGEERAKGNILERFSAQQFPDLHSELNLSSLELGDSALYFCASSVGGQGVTGELFFGEGSRLTVL.

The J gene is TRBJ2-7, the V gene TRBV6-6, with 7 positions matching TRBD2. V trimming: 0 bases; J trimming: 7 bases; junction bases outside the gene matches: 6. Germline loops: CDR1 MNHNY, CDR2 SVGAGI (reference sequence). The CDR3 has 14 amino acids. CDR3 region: CASSYSGGVGEQYF. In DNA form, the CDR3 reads TGTGCCAGCAGTTACTCGGGGGGGGTTGGGGAGCAGTACTTC.

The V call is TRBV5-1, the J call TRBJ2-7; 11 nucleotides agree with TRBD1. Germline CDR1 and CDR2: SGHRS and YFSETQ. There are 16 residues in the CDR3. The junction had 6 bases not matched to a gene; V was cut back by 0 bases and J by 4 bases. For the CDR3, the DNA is TGCGCCAGCAGCTTGGATGTGGGGACAGGGGGATACGAGCAGTACTTC. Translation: CASSLDVGTGGYEQYF.

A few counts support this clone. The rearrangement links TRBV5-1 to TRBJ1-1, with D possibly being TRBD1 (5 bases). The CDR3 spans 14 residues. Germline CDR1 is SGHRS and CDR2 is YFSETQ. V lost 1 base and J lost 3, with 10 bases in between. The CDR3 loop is CASSLSGYDTEAFF. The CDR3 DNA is TGCGCCAGCAGCTTGTCAGGGTATGACACTGAAGCTTTCTTT. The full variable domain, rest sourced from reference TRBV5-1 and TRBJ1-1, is KAGVTQTPRYLIKTRGQQVTLSCSPISGHRSVSWYQQTPGQGLQFLFEYFSETQRNKGNFPGRFSGRQFSNSRSEMNVSTLELGDSALYLCASSLSGYDTEAFFGQGTRLTVV.

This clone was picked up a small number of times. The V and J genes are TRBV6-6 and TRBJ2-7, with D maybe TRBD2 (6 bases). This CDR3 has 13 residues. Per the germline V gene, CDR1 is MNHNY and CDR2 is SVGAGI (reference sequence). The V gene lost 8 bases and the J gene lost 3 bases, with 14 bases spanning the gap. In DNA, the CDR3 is TGTGCCAGCGGCGTGGGAGGCGGCTACGAGCAGTACTTC. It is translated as CASGVGGGYEQYF.

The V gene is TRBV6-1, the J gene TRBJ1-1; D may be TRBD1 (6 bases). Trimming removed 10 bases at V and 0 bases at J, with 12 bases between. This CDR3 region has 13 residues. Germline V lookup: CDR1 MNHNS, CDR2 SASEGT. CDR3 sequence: CATDSHMNTEAFF. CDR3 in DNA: TGTGCCACGGACAGCCATATGAACACTGAAGCTTTCTTT.

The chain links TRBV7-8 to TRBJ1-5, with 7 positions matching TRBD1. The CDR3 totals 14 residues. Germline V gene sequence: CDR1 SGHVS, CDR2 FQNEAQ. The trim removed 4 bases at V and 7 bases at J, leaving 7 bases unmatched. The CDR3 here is CASSSGQVRQPQHF. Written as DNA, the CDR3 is TGTGCCAGCAGCTCAGGACAGGTCCGGCAGCCCCAGCATTTT. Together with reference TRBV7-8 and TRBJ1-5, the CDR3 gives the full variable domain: GAGVSQSPRYKVAKRGQDVALRCDPISGHVSLFWYQQALGQGPEFLTYFQNEAQLDKSGLPSDRFFAERPEGSVSTLKIQRTQQEDSAVYLCASSSGQVRQPQHFGDGTRLSIL.

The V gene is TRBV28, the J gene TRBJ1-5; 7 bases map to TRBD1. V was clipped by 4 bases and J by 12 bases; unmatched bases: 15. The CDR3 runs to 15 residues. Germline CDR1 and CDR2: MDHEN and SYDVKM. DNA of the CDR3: TGTGCCAGCAGTTCAATACAGGGGCTGGGTACGGACCAGCATTTT. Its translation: CASSSIQGLGTDQHF.

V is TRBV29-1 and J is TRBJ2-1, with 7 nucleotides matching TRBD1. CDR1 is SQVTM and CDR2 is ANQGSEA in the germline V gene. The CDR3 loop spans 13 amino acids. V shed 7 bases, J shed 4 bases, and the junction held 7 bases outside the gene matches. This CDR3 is CSDGQEPYNEQFF. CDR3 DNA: TGCAGCGATGGACAGGAACCTTACAATGAGCAGTTCTTC.

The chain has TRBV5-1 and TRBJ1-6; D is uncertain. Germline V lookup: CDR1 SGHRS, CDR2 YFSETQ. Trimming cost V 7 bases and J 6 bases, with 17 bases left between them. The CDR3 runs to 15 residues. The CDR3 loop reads CASSKSEGINSPLHF. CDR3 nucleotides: TGCGCCAGCTCGAAATCGGAAGGGATTAATTCACCCCTCCACTTT.

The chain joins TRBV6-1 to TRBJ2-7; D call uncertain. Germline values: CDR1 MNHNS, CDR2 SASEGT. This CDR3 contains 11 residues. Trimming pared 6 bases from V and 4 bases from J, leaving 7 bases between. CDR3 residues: CASRELYEQYF. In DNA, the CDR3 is TGTGCCAGCAGGGAGCTTTACGAGCAGTACTTC.

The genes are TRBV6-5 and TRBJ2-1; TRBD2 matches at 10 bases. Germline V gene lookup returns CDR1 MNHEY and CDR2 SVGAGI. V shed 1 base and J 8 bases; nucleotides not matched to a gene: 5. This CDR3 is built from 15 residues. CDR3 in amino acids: CASSYYASGSDEQFF. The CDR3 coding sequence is TGTGCCAGCAGTTACTACGCTAGCGGGAGCGATGAGCAGTTCTTC.

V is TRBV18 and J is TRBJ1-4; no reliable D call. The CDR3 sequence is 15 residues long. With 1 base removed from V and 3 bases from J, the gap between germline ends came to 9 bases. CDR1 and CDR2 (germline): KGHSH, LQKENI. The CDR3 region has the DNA TGTGCCAGCTCACCACTAAAGACACCTAATGAAAAACTGTTTTTT. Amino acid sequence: CASSPLKTPNEKLFF.

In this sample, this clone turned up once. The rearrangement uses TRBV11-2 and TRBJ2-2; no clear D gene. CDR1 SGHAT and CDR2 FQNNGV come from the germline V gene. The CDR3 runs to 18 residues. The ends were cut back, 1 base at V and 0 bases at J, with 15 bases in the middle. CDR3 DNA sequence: TGTGCCAGCAGCTTAGGTTTCGGCAGGCGAGCGAACACCGGGGAGCTGTTTTTT. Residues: CASSLGFGRRANTGELFF.

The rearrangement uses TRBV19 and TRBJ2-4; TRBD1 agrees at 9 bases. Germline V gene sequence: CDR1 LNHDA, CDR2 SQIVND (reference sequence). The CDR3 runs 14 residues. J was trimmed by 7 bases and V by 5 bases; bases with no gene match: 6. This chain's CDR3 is CASSATGGLNIQYF. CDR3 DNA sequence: TGTGCCAGTAGTGCGACAGGGGGATTGAACATTCAGTACTTC.

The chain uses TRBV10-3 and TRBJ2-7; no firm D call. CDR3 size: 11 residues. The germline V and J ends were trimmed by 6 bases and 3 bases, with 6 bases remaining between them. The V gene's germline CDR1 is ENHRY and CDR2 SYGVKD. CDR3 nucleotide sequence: TGTGCCATCAGCCTGGACTACGAGCAGTACTTC. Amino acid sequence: CAISLDYEQYF.

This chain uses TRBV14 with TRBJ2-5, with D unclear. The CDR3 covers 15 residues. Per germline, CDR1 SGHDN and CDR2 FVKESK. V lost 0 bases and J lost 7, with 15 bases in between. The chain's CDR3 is CASSQEGGMAPTQYF. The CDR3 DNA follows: TGTGCCAGCAGCCAAGAAGGCGGCATGGCGCCGACCCAGTACTTC.

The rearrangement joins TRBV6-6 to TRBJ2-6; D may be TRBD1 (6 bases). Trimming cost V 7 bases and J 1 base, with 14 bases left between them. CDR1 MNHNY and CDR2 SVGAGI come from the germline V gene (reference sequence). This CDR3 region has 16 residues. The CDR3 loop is CASNRVLVSGANVLTF. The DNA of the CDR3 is TGTGCCAGCAACAGGGTCTTAGTGTCTGGGGCCAACGTCCTGACTTTC.